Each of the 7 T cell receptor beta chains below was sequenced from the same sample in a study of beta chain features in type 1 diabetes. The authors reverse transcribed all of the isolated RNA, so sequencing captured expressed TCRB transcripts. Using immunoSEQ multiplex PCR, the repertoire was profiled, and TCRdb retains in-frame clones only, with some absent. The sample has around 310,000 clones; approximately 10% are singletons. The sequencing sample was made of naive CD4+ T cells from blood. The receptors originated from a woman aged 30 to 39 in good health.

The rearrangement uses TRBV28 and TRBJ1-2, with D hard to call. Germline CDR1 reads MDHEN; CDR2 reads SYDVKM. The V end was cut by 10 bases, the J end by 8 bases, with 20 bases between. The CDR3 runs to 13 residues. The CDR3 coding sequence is TGTGCCACCAAACCTTCGAGGGCGCGGGGCTACACCTTC. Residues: CATKPSRARGYTF.

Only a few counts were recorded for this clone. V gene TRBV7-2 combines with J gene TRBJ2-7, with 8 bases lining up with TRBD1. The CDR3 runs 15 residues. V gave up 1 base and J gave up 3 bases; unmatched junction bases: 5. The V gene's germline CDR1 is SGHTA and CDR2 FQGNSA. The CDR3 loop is CASSLGQGLDYEQYF. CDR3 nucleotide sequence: TGTGCCAGCAGCTTAGGACAGGGGTTGGACTACGAGCAGTACTTC.

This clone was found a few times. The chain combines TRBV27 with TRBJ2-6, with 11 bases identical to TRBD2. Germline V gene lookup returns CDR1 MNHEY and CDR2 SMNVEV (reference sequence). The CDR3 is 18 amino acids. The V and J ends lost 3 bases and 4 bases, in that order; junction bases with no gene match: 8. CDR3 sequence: CASSFRLAGISGANVLTF. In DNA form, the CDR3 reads TGTGCCAGCAGTTTTAGACTAGCGGGAATCTCCGGGGCCAACGTCCTGACTTTC.

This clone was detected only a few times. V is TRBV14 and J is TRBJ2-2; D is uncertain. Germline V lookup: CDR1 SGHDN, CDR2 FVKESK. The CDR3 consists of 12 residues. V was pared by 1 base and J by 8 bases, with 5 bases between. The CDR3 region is CASSQVIGELFF. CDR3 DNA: TGTGCCAGCAGCCAAGTAATTGGGGAGCTGTTTTTT.

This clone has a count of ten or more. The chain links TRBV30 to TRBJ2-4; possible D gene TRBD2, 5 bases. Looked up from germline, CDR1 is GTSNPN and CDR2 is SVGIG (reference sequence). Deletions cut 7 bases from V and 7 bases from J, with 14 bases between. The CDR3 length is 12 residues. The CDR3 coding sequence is TGTGCCTCACTTAGCGAGCGGAACATTCAGTACTTC. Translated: CASLSERNIQYF.

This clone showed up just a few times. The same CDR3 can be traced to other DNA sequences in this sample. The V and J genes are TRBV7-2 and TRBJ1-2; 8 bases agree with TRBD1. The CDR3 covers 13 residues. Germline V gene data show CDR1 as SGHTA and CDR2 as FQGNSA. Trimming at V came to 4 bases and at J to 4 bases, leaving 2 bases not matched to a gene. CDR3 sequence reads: CASSSTGGYGYTF. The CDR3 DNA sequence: TGTGCCAGCAGCTCAACAGGGGGCTATGGCTACACCTTC.

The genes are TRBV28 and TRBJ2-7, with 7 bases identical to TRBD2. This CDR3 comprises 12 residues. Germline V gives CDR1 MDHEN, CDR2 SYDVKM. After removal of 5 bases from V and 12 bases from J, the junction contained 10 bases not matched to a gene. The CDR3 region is CASSLQGLSRYF. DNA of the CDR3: TGTGCCAGCAGTCTCCAGGGACTATCGCGGTACTTC.